A single sample gave rise to the 25 T cell receptor beta chains below, sequenced in a study of cytomegalovirus exposure and HLA in healthy donors. PCR primers comprised 60 Vbeta and 13 Jbeta primers. Repertoires were generated with immunoSEQ multiplex PCR, while TCRdb's copy carries only in-frame clones and drops some. Of about 160,000 clones in the sample, roughly 85% were seen once. The source material was PBMCs. All receptors derive from a man aged 18 to 30 in good health and CMV-seropositive.

CDR3 residues: CAISEPKGGGTDTQYF. The CDR3 bases are TGTGCCATCAGTGAACCCAAAGGGGGCGGAACAGATACGCAGTATTTT. V usage is TRBV10-3 and J usage is TRBJ2-3; TRBD1 agrees at 7 bases. CDR3 length: 16 residues. The J segment lost 3 bases and the V segment lost 3 bases, leaving 9 bases of the junction unmatched. Germline loops: CDR1 ENHRY, CDR2 SYGVKD.

The chain joins TRBV27 to TRBJ1-5; D is possibly TRBD1 (6 bases). Deletions cut 5 bases from V and 1 base from J, with 12 bases between. The CDR3 consists of 15 residues. The germline V gene has CDR1 MNHEY and CDR2 SMNVEV (reference sequence). CDR3 amino acids: CASSPGVTSNQPQHF. The CDR3 region has the DNA TGTGCCAGCAGTCCAGGGGTAACGAGCAATCAGCCCCAGCATTTT.

CDR3 bases: TGTGCCAGCAGCCCCCGATCGTGGGTAGCGGGGGGGGAATCGGGCACCGGGGAGCTGTTTTTT. Amino acids: CASSPRSWVAGGESGTGELFF. The genes are TRBV7-6 and TRBJ2-2; TRBD2 agrees at 11 bases. The CDR3 has 21 residues. Germline CDR1 is SGHVS and CDR2 is FNYEAQ. V gave up 5 bases and J gave up 4 bases; unmatched junction bases: 21. Full variable domain (outside the CDR3, taken from reference TRBV7-6 and TRBJ2-2): GAGVSQSPRYKVTKRGQDVALRCDPISGHVSLYWYRQALGQGPEFLTYFNYEAQQDKSGLPNDRFSAERPEGSISTLTIQRTEQRDSAMYRCASSPRSWVAGGESGTGELFFGEGSRLTVL.

This clone was seen just once. The chain has TRBV5-5 and TRBJ2-4; maybe TRBD2 (7 bases). In germline, CDR1 is SGHKS, CDR2 YYEKEE (reference sequence). Trimming removed 7 bases from V and 4 bases from J, with 18 bases in between. The CDR3 consists of 15 residues. CDR3 bases: TGTGCCAGCCTACGGGGGGCCGGAGGTAAAAACATTCAGTACTTC. Translation gives CASLRGAGGKNIQYF. The full variable domain, in which reference TRBV5-5 and TRBJ2-4 provide the parts outside the CDR3, is DAGVTQSPTHLIKTRGQQVTLRCSPISGHKSVSWYQQVLGQGPQFIFQYYEKEERGRGNFPDRFSARQFPNYSSELNVNALLLGDSALYLCASLRGAGGKNIQYFGAGTRLSVL.

This sequence joins TRBV4-3 and TRBJ2-7, with D possibly being TRBD2 (5 bases). V was clipped by 0 bases and J by 2 bases, with 8 bases between them. Germline assignment: CDR1 LGHNA and CDR2 YSLEER. The length of the CDR3 is 14 residues. The CDR3 loop is CASSQEPGTYEQYF. CDR3 nucleotides: TGCGCCAGCAGCCAAGAACCGGGAACCTACGAGCAGTACTTC.

The chain joins TRBV30 to TRBJ2-7; no clear D. Trimming cost V 0 bases and J 6 bases, with 9 bases left between them. From germline, CDR1 is GTSNPN and CDR2 SVGIG (reference sequence). CDR3 length equals 12 residues. The DNA for the CDR3 is TGTGCCTGGAGTGTAGCCCCCGGCGAGCAGTACTTC. This translates into CAWSVAPGEQYF.

The J gene is TRBJ1-2, the V gene TRBV25-1, with a weak D call TRBD1 (5 bases). Trimming cost V 6 bases and J 8 bases, with 16 bases left between them. The CDR3 runs 13 residues. The V gene's germline CDR1 is MGHDK and CDR2 SYGVNS. The CDR3 DNA sequence: TGTGCCAGCAGGGGGGGACCGGAGGTAGGCTACACCTTC. It yields the protein CASRGGPEVGYTF.

V and J are TRBV7-6 and TRBJ1-6, with D hard to call. The V end lost 6 bases, the J end lost 9 bases, and 9 bases lay between the germline ends. There are 12 residues in the CDR3. Germline values: CDR1 SGHVS, CDR2 FNYEAQ. The CDR3 coding sequence is TGTGCCAGCAGTCACGAGGGTTCACCCCTCCACTTT. This translates into CASSHEGSPLHF.

The chain employs TRBV7-7 and TRBJ2-7; 10 nucleotides match TRBD1. Germline CDR1 reads SSHAT; CDR2 reads FNYEAQ (reference sequence). The CDR3 loop spans 13 amino acids. This chain's CDR3 is CAGGGQGAYEQYF. The CDR3 DNA is TGTGCGGGGGGAGGACAGGGGGCCTACGAGCAGTACTTC.

This sequence joins TRBV18 and TRBJ1-1; possibly TRBD1 for D (6 bases). V lost 8 bases to trimming and J lost 3 bases, with 16 bases between them. Germline V CDR1 and CDR2: KGHSH, LQKENI. The CDR3 has 14 residues. This chain's CDR3 is CASQQGLGDTEAFF. Written as DNA, the CDR3 is TGTGCCAGCCAACAGGGCCTGGGGGACACTGAAGCTTTCTTT.

The CDR3, as DNA: TGTGCCAGTAGTTCAGACAGGGACACCGGGGAGCTGTTTTTT. Translating it yields CASSSDRDTGELFF. V usage is TRBV19 and J usage is TRBJ2-2, with 7 bases matching TRBD1. With V trimmed by 5 bases and J by 3 bases, 3 bases remained unmatched. Germline CDR1 is LNHDA and CDR2 is SQIVND (reference sequence). The CDR3 sequence is 14 residues long.

In nucleotides, the CDR3 is TGTGCCAGCAGCTTGGCCCAGGGGATCGATGGCGGCTACACCTTC. Its translation is CASSLAQGIDGGYTF. The rearrangement joins TRBV5-6 to TRBJ1-2, with D maybe TRBD1 (6 bases). V shed 0 bases and J shed 8 bases, with 17 bases lying between them. CDR3 length: 15 amino acids. CDR1 is SGHDT, CDR2 YYEEEE, per germline.

For this clone: This same CDR3 is encoded by further DNA sequences in the sample. The chain employs TRBV7-2 and TRBJ2-7; D might be TRBD1 (5 bases). The CDR3 runs 14 residues. The ends were cut back, 1 base at V and 1 base at J, with 8 bases in the middle. Germline CDR1 reads SGHTA; CDR2 reads FQGNSA. The DNA for the CDR3 is TGTGCCAGCAGCTTAGTCCAGGGATCCTACGAGCAGTACTTC. The encoded protein is CASSLVQGSYEQYF.

Written as DNA, the CDR3 is TGTGCCAGCAGCTTCAAACGAGGGCTAGCGGGGTCCACACCTACGCAGTATTTT. Amino acids: CASSFKRGLAGSTPTQYF. The chain joins TRBV7-8 to TRBJ2-3, with 9 bases lining up with TRBD2. CDR1 SGHVS and CDR2 FQNEAQ come from the germline V gene. V shed 3 bases, J shed 8 bases, and the junction held 18 bases outside the gene matches. CDR3 length: 18 residues.

This CDR3 reads CASSLAGFYEQYF. The CDR3 DNA sequence: TGTGCCAGCAGCTTAGCGGGGTTCTACGAGCAGTACTTC. The chain couples TRBV13 to TRBJ2-7; D perhaps matches TRBD2 (5 bases). Germline lookup yields CDR1 PRHDT and CDR2 FYEKMQ (reference sequence). The ends were cut back, 1 base at V and 3 bases at J, with 7 bases in the middle. This CDR3 region has 13 residues.

This clone showed up just once. The rearrangement joins TRBV4-2 to TRBJ1-1; no definite D call. CDR1 is LGHNA, CDR2 YNFKEQ, per germline. There are 13 residues in the CDR3. The V gene lost 1 base and the J gene lost 6 bases, with 9 bases spanning the gap. CDR3 loop: CASSQVSGPEAFF. The CDR3 region has the DNA TGTGCCAGCAGCCAAGTATCAGGCCCTGAAGCTTTCTTT.

This rearrangement joins TRBV4-1 to TRBJ2-3; TRBD2 matches at 12 bases. CDR1 and CDR2 (germline): MGHRA, YSYEKL. The CDR3 contains 18 residues. V dropped 5 bases and J dropped 0; count of bases not matched to a gene: 9. The CDR3 reads CASSKTSGGTPSTDTQYF. CDR3 sequence (DNA): TGCGCCAGCAGCAAAACTAGCGGGGGGACTCCTAGCACAGATACGCAGTATTTT.

The genes are TRBV29-1 and TRBJ1-2, with TRBD1 matching 11 bases. V gave up 6 bases and J gave up 2 bases; unmatched junction bases: 8. Germline V gives CDR1 SQVTM, CDR2 ANQGSEA. There are 15 residues in the CDR3. CDR3 bases: TGCAGCGTACAGGACAGGGGGCGATTAAACTATGGCTACACCTTC. Translated: CSVQDRGRLNYGYTF.

V usage is TRBV5-4 and J usage is TRBJ2-2, with D perhaps TRBD1 (6 bases). This CDR3 contains 15 residues. Trimming pared 4 bases from V and 0 bases from J, leaving 10 bases between. Germline CDR1 is SGHNT and CDR2 is YYREEE (reference sequence). The chain's CDR3 is CASSTGSANTGELFF. The CDR3 DNA reads as TGTGCCAGCAGCACAGGGAGCGCGAACACCGGGGAGCTGTTTTTT.

The chain is built from TRBV5-1 and TRBJ2-5; 8 bases are a match to TRBD1. Germline V gene sequence: CDR1 SGHRS, CDR2 YFSETQ. Trimming took 1 base from V and 1 from J; bases not matched to a gene: 0. There are 14 residues in the CDR3. The CDR3 here is CASSLTGGQETQYF. The DNA of the CDR3 is TGCGCCAGCAGCTTGACAGGGGGCCAAGAGACCCAGTACTTC.

The chain employs TRBV18 and TRBJ1-1, with a possible D match to TRBD1 (6 bases). Germline V gives CDR1 KGHSH, CDR2 LQKENI. V was shortened by 7 bases and J by 2 bases, with 14 bases between the two germline ends. The CDR3 has 14 amino acids. The CDR3 spells CASFAGGGNTEAFF. In DNA form, the CDR3 reads TGTGCCAGCTTTGCGGGGGGCGGTAACACTGAAGCTTTCTTT.

The chain combines TRBV4-2 with TRBJ1-3, with D perhaps matching TRBD1 (6 bases). V was clipped by 0 bases and J by 6 bases, with 21 bases between them. The CDR3 consists of 18 residues. Germline CDR1 LGHNA, CDR2 YNFKEQ. The CDR3 loop is CASSQELGGGARINTIYF. The CDR3 DNA reads TGTGCCAGCAGCCAAGAATTGGGAGGGGGGGCCAGGATAAACACCATATATTTT.

The V call is TRBV7-3, the J call TRBJ2-1; D is unresolved. The CDR3 is 15 residues long. Trimming removed 5 bases at V and 0 bases at J, with 11 bases between. The V gene's germline CDR1 is SGHTA and CDR2 FQGTGA. DNA for the CDR3: TGTGCCAGCAGCATAGTCCGGAGCTCCTACAATGAGCAGTTCTTC. Translation: CASSIVRSSYNEQFF. Using reference TRBV7-3 and TRBJ2-1 for the parts outside the CDR3, the full variable domain is GAGVSQTPSNKVTEKGKYVELRCDPISGHTALYWYRQSLGQGPEFLIYFQGTGAADDSGLPNDRFFAVRPEGSVSTLKIQRTERGDSAVYLCASSIVRSSYNEQFFGPGTRLTVL.

The CDR3 coding sequence is TGTGCCAGCAGCGAACTCGGACTAGCGGGGAACACAGATACGCAGTATTTT. Its translation: CASSELGLAGNTDTQYF. This chain links TRBV9 with TRBJ2-3; 12 bases align to TRBD2. V lost 3 bases and J lost 2; bases outside the gene matches: 7. Germline V lookup: CDR1 SGDLS, CDR2 YYNGEE. The CDR3 is 17 residues long.

This chain joins TRBV5-4 and TRBJ1-2, with 7 nucleotides matching TRBD1. The CDR3 covers 17 residues. The germline CDR1 and CDR2 sequences are SGHNT and YYREEE (reference sequence). The V segment lost 0 bases and the J segment 5 bases; nucleotides outside the gene matches: 13. The CDR3 region is CASSLEGTAFRAYGYTF. The CDR3 bases are TGTGCCAGCAGCTTGGAAGGGACAGCCTTCAGAGCTTATGGCTACACCTTC.